The 11 T cell receptor beta chains below all came from one sample that was sequenced in a study of T-cell memory formation after mild COVID-19. TCRdb ran MiXCR on the 5' RACE reads and lists one entry per CDR3 protein. The table has about 200,000 distinct CDR3 sequences, around 16% seen once. The source material was PBMCs or a T cell subset sorted from them (not recorded which). The receptor source for this set is an adult woman who had mild COVID-19 (a few samples of this study predate the infection). Cell type and time point are not known.

The CDR3 loop reads CASSQGDSHYEQYF. The CDR3 coding sequence is TGTGCCAGCAGCCAAGGGGACTCCCACTACGAGCAGTACTTC. The gene calls are TRBV3-1 and TRBJ2-7; D possibly corresponds to TRBD2 (6 bases). CDR3 size: 14 residues. V was cut by 1 base and J by 3 bases, with 10 bases left in between. Germline values: CDR1 LGHDT, CDR2 YNNKEL (reference sequence).

This chain uses TRBV7-9 with TRBJ1-5; D gene ambiguous. V lost 8 bases to trimming and J lost 11 bases, with 25 bases between them. This CDR3 has 15 residues. CDR1 SEHNR and CDR2 FQNEAQ come from the germline V gene (reference sequence). CDR3 in amino acids: CASVSGVGEKGAQHF. CDR3 nucleotides: TGTGCCAGCGTTTCCGGCGTTGGAGAGAAGGGTGCCCAGCATTTT.

The CDR3 loop reads CASITGGSTDTQYF. In DNA, the CDR3 is TGTGCCAGCATCACGGGAGGGTCCACAGATACGCAGTATTTT. The V gene is TRBV2, the J gene TRBJ2-3, with TRBD2 matching over 8 bases. Germline CDR1 reads SNHLY; CDR2 reads FYNNEI. V was pared by 7 bases and J by 2 bases, with 5 bases of the junction left unmatched. The CDR3 covers 14 residues.

The chain combines TRBV4-3 with TRBJ2-3; D perhaps matches TRBD2 (6 bases). The CDR3 sequence is 19 residues long. The V and J ends lost 1 base and 0 bases respectively, with 20 bases between them. CDR1 is LGHNA and CDR2 is YSLEER in the germline V gene. This CDR3 is CASSQASPATSSSTDTQYF. CDR3 nucleotide sequence: TGCGCCAGCAGCCAAGCTTCCCCCGCTACTAGCTCTAGCACAGATACGCAGTATTTT.

This CDR3 is CASRYRGQKNTGELFF. In DNA form, the CDR3 reads TGTGCCAGCAGGTATAGGGGACAGAAGAACACCGGGGAGCTGTTTTTT. J is TRBJ2-2 and V is TRBV11-2, with 7 bases lining up with TRBD1. The CDR3 loop spans 16 amino acids. V shed 6 bases, J shed 1 base, and the junction held 8 bases outside the gene matches. The germline V gene encodes CDR1 SGHAT and CDR2 FQNNGV.

This chain connects TRBV13 to TRBJ2-1; a weak D match, TRBD2 (7 bases). This CDR3 has 17 residues. Trimming took off 2 bases at V and 2 bases at J, with 16 bases between the two ends. Germline assignment: CDR1 PRHDT and CDR2 FYEKMQ (reference sequence). The CDR3 bases are TGTGCCAGCAGCTTAAGGTGGGGGGGCCAACCCTACAATGAGCAGTTCTTC. This sequence encodes CASSLRWGGQPYNEQFF. Combining the CDR3 with reference TRBV13 and TRBJ2-1 gives the whole variable domain AAGVIQSPRHLIKEKRETATLKCYPIPRHDTVYWYQQGPGQDPQFLISFYEKMQSDKGSIPDRFSAQQFSDYHSELNMSSLELGDSALYFCASSLRWGGQPYNEQFFGPGTRLTVL.

The genes are TRBV30 and TRBJ2-3; 10 positions agree with TRBD2. Germline values: CDR1 GTSNPN, CDR2 SVGIG (reference sequence). The CDR3 totals 16 residues. Unmatched junction bases numbered 3, after V lost 0 bases and J lost 0 bases. Here the CDR3 DNA reads TGTGCCTGGAGTGTAGGTAGCGGGAGGAGCACAGATACGCAGTATTTT. Translated: CAWSVGSGRSTDTQYF.

This clonotype was found a few times. V gene TRBV11-3 combines with J gene TRBJ2-1; TRBD2 matches at 7 bases. Germline CDR1 reads SGHNT; CDR2 reads YENEEA. The CDR3 sequence is 17 residues long. With V trimmed by 1 base and J by 5 bases, 11 bases remained unmatched. As DNA, the CDR3 is TGTGCCAGCAGCTTAGGAGGCGGGAGAGGTTCTGACAATGAGCAGTTCTTC. Translation: CASSLGGGRGSDNEQFF.

At least ten counts were recorded for this clonotype. The V gene is TRBV4-2, the J gene TRBJ2-1; D gene unclear. V was trimmed by 0 bases and J by 15 bases, leaving 21 bases between them. Germline V gene data show CDR1 as LGHNA and CDR2 as YNFKEQ. This CDR3 contains 15 residues. The CDR3 loop is CASSQDPDFLDGGFF. The DNA of the CDR3 is TGTGCCAGCAGCCAAGATCCCGACTTCCTAGACGGTGGGTTCTTC.

This clonotype was seen a handful of times. The chain employs TRBV7-2 and TRBJ2-7; D unresolved. Per germline, CDR1 SGHTA and CDR2 FQGNSA. V gave up 8 bases and J gave up 0 bases, with 17 bases separating them. The CDR3 is made up of 15 amino acids. Here the CDR3 reads CASQGMAGASYEQYF. CDR3 in DNA: TGTGCCAGCCAAGGTATGGCAGGAGCCTCCTACGAGCAGTACTTC.

The chain combines TRBV5-1 with TRBJ2-1; either TRBD1 or TRBD2 may supply D (6 bases each). V was shortened by 3 bases and J by 7 bases, with 14 bases between the two germline ends. The germline V gene has CDR1 SGHRS and CDR2 YFSETQ. This CDR3 is 14 amino acids long. The DNA of the CDR3 is TGCGCCAGCAGCTCCCGGGGGCCGAGGAATGAGCAGTTCTTC. This encodes CASSSRGPRNEQFF. The whole variable domain, remainder taken from reference TRBV5-1 and TRBJ2-1, is KAGVTQTPRYLIKTRGQQVTLSCSPISGHRSVSWYQQTPGQGLQFLFEYFSETQRNKGNFPGRFSGRQFSNSRSEMNVSTLELGDSALYLCASSSRGPRNEQFFGPGTRLTVL.